This T cell receptor (beta chain) was captured by sequencing in a study of blood T cell repertoires in COVID-19. Study summary: Whether acute or convalescent, the COVID-19 samples came from the United States, Italy and Spain. PBMCs, B-cell-depleted T cells, or T cells provided the cDNA or gDNA that made up the material.

In the original analysis: Quantification of nucleated cells was approximated via reference gene primer amplification. Profiled with immunoSEQ multiplex PCR; TCRdb holds only in-frame clones, not every one. Clonal size and the V and J genes are those of that table, whereas D and trimming came from the DNA. This table has 59,000 or so clones, over 65% appearing once. This clone was observed a few times. Between the trimmed V and J ends, which lost 4 bases and 6 bases, there was a span of 14 bases. The CDR3 is 14 residues long. CDR1 is SGHNT, CDR2 YYREEE, per germline (reference sequence). This chain joins TRBV5-4 and TRBJ1-5, with D possibly matching TRBD1 (5 bases). This receptor was identified in a human donor in a cohort sampled during active COVID-19. The sequenced material came from peripheral blood. The CDR3 loop reads CASSRYDSPQPQHF. Here the CDR3 DNA reads TGTGCCAGCAGCAGATATGACAGTCCTCAGCCCCAGCATTTT.